Described below is a single T cell receptor (beta chain) sequence and its context. This entry comes from a study of cytomegalovirus exposure and HLA in healthy donors. Study-level information: Most genotyped donors, around 78% of about 400, had Caucasian-associated genetic ancestry.

The PCR made use of 60 Vbeta and 13 Jbeta primers. In the source study's methods: Some 10 million shared chains were among the roughly 78 million unique TCR beta chains that a later analysis counted. Clones were sequenced by immunoSEQ multiplex PCR, and TCRdb holds only the in-frame ones, with some missing. The V and J calls and the clone size are those of that table, but D and trimming were determined from the DNA. The table records fewer than 150,000 clones, roughly four fifths of them present only once. The CDR3 totals 13 residues. After removal of 5 bases from V and 5 bases from J, the junction contained 5 bases not matched to a gene. CDR1 is MNHNS and CDR2 is SASEGT in the germline V gene.

The chain recombines TRBV6-1 with TRBJ1-2; 7 bases fit TRBD1. The sample comprised PBMCs. This receptor was identified in a woman aged 50 to 60 in good health and CMV-seronegative. The CDR3 protein is CASSPGQLYGYTF. CDR3 coding DNA: TGTGCCAGCAGTCCGGGACAGCTGTATGGCTACACCTTC.